The rows below give T cell receptor beta chains drawn from one sample of a study of long-term antiretroviral therapy in people with HIV. Sequencing used immunoSEQ multiplex PCR; TCRdb keeps in-frame clones, though not all of them. Among around 28,000 clones listed, around 84% were seen once. This specimen was unsorted PBMCs, taken 0.8 years after starting antiretroviral therapy. These receptors were taken from a woman in her 30s with HIV. Both conserved end residues are trimmed from each CDR3. Fields, in order: CDR3 protein, clone size, V gene, J gene, CDR3 length. Expanded clones get a size class; other rows say once, few or many, or leave the size out.

ASSSQTPSLSGNTIY	.	TRBV5-5	TRBJ1-3	15
ASSISQIQPQH	.	TRBV19	TRBJ1-5	11
ASSHGGDRVQETQY	.	TRBV7-6	TRBJ2-5	14
ASSLGVDASGGSYEQY	.	TRBV11-2	TRBJ2-7	16
ASSGQAGGPRDEQF	.	TRBV13	TRBJ2-1	14
AISVWDSGRGGTEAF	.	TRBV10-3	TRBJ1-1	15
ASSLEQGQDTQY	.	TRBV5-6	TRBJ2-3	12
ASSLADSAYEQY	once	TRBV6-5	TRBJ2-7	12
ASSLDSMGPLETQY	.	TRBV5-1	TRBJ2-5	14
ASSDESHSPLH	.	TRBV6-1	TRBJ1-6	11
ATAGLAGYQQF	.	TRBV19	TRBJ2-1	11
ASSYRTGVRDEQF	.	TRBV6-6	TRBJ2-1	13
ASRGGRGKAF	.	TRBV2	TRBJ1-1	10
ASSYSGYTEAF	.	TRBV6-5	TRBJ1-1	11
ASTRRGTEAF	.	TRBV6-1	TRBJ1-1	10
ASSLGDRNTEAF	.	TRBV21-1	TRBJ1-1	12
ASSSQQNRVSPLH	.	TRBV6-5	TRBJ1-6	13
ASSLGQSTDTQY	.	TRBV5-1	TRBJ2-3	12
ASSPLGPWQYEQY	.	TRBV27	TRBJ2-7	13
ASSQVWGEEAF	.	TRBV4-2	TRBJ1-1	11
ATWGQGVNTEAF	.	TRBV27	TRBJ1-1	12
SVERGRIRGEQF	.	TRBV29-1	TRBJ2-1	12
ASSYGDEQY	.	TRBV6-5	TRBJ2-7	9
ASSSSPGSGNTIY	.	TRBV28	TRBJ1-3	13
ASSENPGGTGELF	.	TRBV6-1	TRBJ2-2	13
ASSLGQRMNTEAF	.	TRBV13	TRBJ1-1	13
ASSITQGANWGNQPQH	few	TRBV19	TRBJ1-5	16
ASSYEGARYGYT	few	TRBV6-6	TRBJ1-2	12
ASSHTQAGENEQF	.	TRBV4-2	TRBJ2-1	13
ASSLSGFPLEQY	.	TRBV6-1	TRBJ2-7	12
ASSPRQVNTEAF	.	TRBV7-2	TRBJ1-1	12
ASSSGGADYGYT	.	TRBV6-5	TRBJ1-2	12
ASRPGSSTDTQY	.	TRBV10-2	TRBJ2-3	12
ASTMGGAKNIQY	.	TRBV5-1	TRBJ2-4	12
ASSPSGEFVWY	few	TRBV27	TRBJ2-7	11
ATSYVGQAFYSNQPQH	.	TRBV10-1	TRBJ1-5	16
ASSPGVNNEQF	.	TRBV5-1	TRBJ2-1	11